Below are 13 T cell receptor beta chains sequenced from a single sample in a study of T cell responses to AZD1222 COVID-19 vaccine listed by TCRdb under 2021. The sample's time point label, decoded: about 28 days (+/-7) after the second vaccine dose. The library was prepared using the immunoSEQ multiplex PCR assay. TCRdb stores this immuneACCESS table with in-frame sequences only. Part of the clones is absent; in the studies checked, under half of the shortfall reflects unresolved V genes, and no reason is known for the rest. The sample table lists approximately 60,000 clones, about 88% of them with a count of one. The ten biggest clones cover about 7.1% of the sample. This specimen consisted of peripheral blood, obtained 28 days after the second AZD1222 dose. Receptors were obtained from an adult who received the AZD1222 COVID-19 vaccine.

The chain carries TRBV18 and TRBJ2-5, with TRBD2 matching 14 bases. Germline CDR1 KGHSH, CDR2 LQKENI. J was trimmed by 5 bases and V by 2 bases; bases with no gene match: 4. The CDR3 consists of 16 residues. The CDR3 nucleotides read TGTGCCAGCTCACCAGGGACTAGCGGGGGTCCCGAGACCCAGTACTTC. It yields the protein CASSPGTSGGPETQYF.

The chain employs TRBV9 and TRBJ2-7, with 16 bases that match TRBD2. The CDR3 contains 17 residues. Trimming took 6 bases from V and 1 from J; bases not matched to a gene: 7. In germline, CDR1 is SGDLS, CDR2 YYNGEE. The CDR3 loop reads CASTGTSGRAVSYEQYF. CDR3 bases: TGTGCCAGCACCGGGACTAGCGGGAGGGCGGTATCCTACGAGCAGTACTTC.

CDR3 in DNA: TGTGCCAGCAGTTCTTATACACGACGGACTAGCGGGGATTACAATGAGCAGTTCTTC. This encodes CASSSYTRRTSGDYNEQFF. The rearrangement uses TRBV28 and TRBJ2-1; the match to TRBD2 covers 12 bases. Germline values: CDR1 MDHEN, CDR2 SYDVKM. CDR3 size: 19 residues. Germline trimming cut 4 bases from V and 4 bases from J; bases unmatched to any gene: 14.

This clone has just a few counts. The chain uses TRBV4-1 and TRBJ2-7; 7 nucleotides agree with TRBD1. The V gene end was trimmed by 8 bases and the J gene end by 3 bases; junction bases not matched to a gene: 4. This CDR3 is 12 amino acids long. CDR1 and CDR2 from the germline V gene are MGHRA and YSYEKL. CDR3 loop: CASVDRNYEQYF. Written as DNA, the CDR3 is TGCGCCAGCGTGGACAGGAACTACGAGCAGTACTTC.

This chain links TRBV6-2 or TRBV6-3 with TRBJ1-1, with D maybe TRBD1 (5 bases). V lost 5 bases and J 4 bases, leaving 8 bases between the germline ends. This CDR3 region has 12 residues. The germline V gene encodes CDR1 MNHEY and CDR2 SVGEGT. CDR3: CASSEGFTEAFF. CDR3 nucleotides: TGTGCCAGCAGTGAGGGGTTCACTGAAGCTTTCTTT.

As DNA, the CDR3 is TGCAGCGTTGAGGGACAGGGGTACTATGGCTACACCTTC. As protein: CSVEGQGYYGYTF. The chain joins TRBV29-1 to TRBJ1-2; 10 nucleotides line up with TRBD1. Trimming at V came to 3 bases and at J to 3 bases, leaving 1 base not matched to a gene. The CDR3 covers 13 residues. In germline, CDR1 is SQVTM, CDR2 ANQGSEA.

The chain combines TRBV7-9 with TRBJ2-7; D might be TRBD1 (6 bases). V lost 3 bases and J lost 0, with 12 bases in between. The CDR3 sequence is 15 residues long. In germline, CDR1 is SEHNR, CDR2 FQNEAQ (reference sequence). The CDR3 is CASSFLGTYSYEQYF. The CDR3 DNA reads as TGTGCCAGCAGCTTTCTCGGGACATACTCCTACGAGCAGTACTTC.

The chain links TRBV24-1 to TRBJ1-2; TRBD1 is a possible D gene (6 bases). The CDR3 length is 16 residues. The ends were cut back, 3 bases at V and 6 bases at J, with 19 bases in the middle. Germline V CDR1 and CDR2: KGHDR, SFDVKD. Written as DNA, the CDR3 is TGTGCCACCAGTGATCCAAGTCCGGGGTACAGGGATGGCTACACCTTC. It encodes CATSDPSPGYRDGYTF.

The gene calls are TRBV2 and TRBJ2-2; 9 bases map to TRBD1. V trimming: 8 bases; J trimming: 6 bases; junction bases outside the gene matches: 7. There are 14 residues in the CDR3. The germline CDR1 and CDR2 sequences are SNHLY and FYNNEI. CDR3 nucleotide sequence: TGTGCCAGCCGGGACAGGGCATCCCCCGGGGAGCTGTTTTTT. Translated, it gives CASRDRASPGELFF. The entire variable domain, with the rest obtained from reference TRBV2 and TRBJ2-2, is as follows: EPEVTQTPSHQVTQMGQEVILRCVPISNHLYFYWYRQILGQKVEFLVSFYNNEISEKSEIFDDQFSVERPDGSNFTLKIRSTKLEDSAMYFCASRDRASPGELFFGEGSRLTVL.

The rearrangement links TRBV27 to TRBJ2-2, with 11 positions matching TRBD2. V lost 3 bases, J lost 7 bases, and 1 base stayed unmatched. Germline-derived CDR1 and CDR2 are MNHEY and SMNVEV (reference sequence). The CDR3 loop spans 14 amino acids. In DNA, the CDR3 is TGTGCCAGCAGTTTTCTAGCGGGGGGCGGGGAGCTGTTTTTT. Protein: CASSFLAGGGELFF.

The J gene is TRBJ1-1, the V gene TRBV7-9; TRBD1 might be the D (6 bases). Germline loops: CDR1 SEHNR, CDR2 FQNEAQ (reference sequence). Trimming left V 6 bases short and J 3 bases short, with 17 bases between. The CDR3 is made up of 15 amino acids. CDR3 coding DNA: TGTGCCAGCAGGGGTCGGGGGCTCTGGGACACTGAAGCTTTCTTT. It codes for CASRGRGLWDTEAFF.

This chain links TRBV9 with TRBJ2-1; 8 bases agree with TRBD2. After removal of 0 bases from V and 5 bases from J, the junction contained 7 bases not matched to a gene. CDR3 length equals 16 residues. The V gene's germline CDR1 is SGDLS and CDR2 YYNGEE. CDR3 nucleotide sequence: TGTGCCAGCAGCGTAGTACTAGCGGCTGGGAACAATGAGCAGTTCTTC. It translates to CASSVVLAAGNNEQFF.

The chain links TRBV6-6 to TRBJ2-7, with TRBD2 matching 8 bases. V was pared by 5 bases and J by 7 bases, with 13 bases of the junction left unmatched. Germline CDR1 reads MNHNY; CDR2 reads SVGAGI (reference sequence). The CDR3 has 15 amino acids. The CDR3 spells CASSPPGAGAGEQYF. The CDR3 DNA sequence: TGTGCCAGCAGTCCCCCTGGAGCGGGAGCTGGTGAGCAGTACTTC.